Listed here is a single T cell receptor (beta chain). The antigen is unknown. The sample originates from a study of cytomegalovirus exposure and HLA in healthy donors. Amplification used 60 Vbeta primers and 13 Jbeta primers. Libraries were prepared by immunoSEQ multiplex PCR; TCRdb keeps only in-frame clonotypes and omits some of them. In all, the sample yields around 160,000 clones. Study conclusions and caveats: Trimming of TCR beta V- and J-genes showed a link, identified in a later analysis, to a missense DCLRE1C variant.

The TCR was taken from a woman between 50 and 59 years old in good health and CMV-seronegative. Sequenced input: PBMCs.

CDR3 in DNA: TGTGCCAGCAGTGAACAGGGGTATAGCAATCAGCCCCAGCATTTT. It specifies CASSEQGYSNQPQHF. The chain is built from TRBV5-8 and TRBJ1-5; 7 bases are a match to TRBD1. The CDR3 has 15 residues. The V gene end was trimmed by 5 bases and the J gene end by 0 bases; junction bases not matched to a gene: 5. Looked up from germline, CDR1 is SGHTS and CDR2 is YDEGEE.